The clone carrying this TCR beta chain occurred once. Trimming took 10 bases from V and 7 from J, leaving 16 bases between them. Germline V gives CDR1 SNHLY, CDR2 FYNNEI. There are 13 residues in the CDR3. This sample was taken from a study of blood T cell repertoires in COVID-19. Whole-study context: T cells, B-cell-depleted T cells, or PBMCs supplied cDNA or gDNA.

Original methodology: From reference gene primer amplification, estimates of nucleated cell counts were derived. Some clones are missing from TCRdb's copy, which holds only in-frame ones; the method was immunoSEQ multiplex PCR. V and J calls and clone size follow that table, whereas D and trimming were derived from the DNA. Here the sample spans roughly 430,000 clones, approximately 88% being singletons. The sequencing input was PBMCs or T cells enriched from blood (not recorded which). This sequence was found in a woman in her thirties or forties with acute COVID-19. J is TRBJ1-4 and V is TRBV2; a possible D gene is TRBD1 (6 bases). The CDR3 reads CATSGATGEKLFF. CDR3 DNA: TGTGCCACCTCAGGGGCTACAGGTGAAAAACTGTTTTTT.